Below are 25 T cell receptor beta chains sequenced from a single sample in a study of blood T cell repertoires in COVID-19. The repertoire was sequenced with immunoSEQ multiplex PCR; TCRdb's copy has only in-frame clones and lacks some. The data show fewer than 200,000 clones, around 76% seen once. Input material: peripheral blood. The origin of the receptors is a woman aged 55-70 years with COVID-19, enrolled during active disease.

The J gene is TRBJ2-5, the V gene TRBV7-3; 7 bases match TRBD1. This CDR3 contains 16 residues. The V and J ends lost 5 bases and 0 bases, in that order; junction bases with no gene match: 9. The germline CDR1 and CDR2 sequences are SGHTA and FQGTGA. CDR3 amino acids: CASSPYFTGDQETQYF. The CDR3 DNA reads TGTGCCAGCAGCCCCTACTTTACAGGGGACCAAGAGACCCAGTACTTC.

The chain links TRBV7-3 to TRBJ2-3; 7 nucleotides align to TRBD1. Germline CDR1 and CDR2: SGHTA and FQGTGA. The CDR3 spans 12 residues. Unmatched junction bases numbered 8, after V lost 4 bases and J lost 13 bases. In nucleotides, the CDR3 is TGTGCCAGCAGCTCACACAGGGGATTGAAGTATTTT. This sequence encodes CASSSHRGLKYF. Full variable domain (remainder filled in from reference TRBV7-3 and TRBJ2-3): GAGVSQTPSNKVTEKGKYVELRCDPISGHTALYWYRQSLGQGPEFLIYFQGTGAADDSGLPNDRFFAVRPEGSVSTLKIQRTERGDSAVYLCASSSHRGLKYFGPGTRLTVL.

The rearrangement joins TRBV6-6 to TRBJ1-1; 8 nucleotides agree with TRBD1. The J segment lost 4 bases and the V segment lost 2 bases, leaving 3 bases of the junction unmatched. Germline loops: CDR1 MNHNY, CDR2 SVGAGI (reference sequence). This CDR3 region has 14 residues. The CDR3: CASSYPDRVTEAFF. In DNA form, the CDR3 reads TGTGCCAGCAGTTACCCGGACAGGGTCACTGAAGCTTTCTTT.

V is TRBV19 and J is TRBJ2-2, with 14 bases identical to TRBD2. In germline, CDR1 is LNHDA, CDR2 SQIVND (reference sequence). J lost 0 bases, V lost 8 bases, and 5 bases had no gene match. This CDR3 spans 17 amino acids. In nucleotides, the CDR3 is TGTGCCAGTTTTCCGGGACTAGCGGGGGCGAACACCGGGGAGCTGTTTTTT. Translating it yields CASFPGLAGANTGELFF.

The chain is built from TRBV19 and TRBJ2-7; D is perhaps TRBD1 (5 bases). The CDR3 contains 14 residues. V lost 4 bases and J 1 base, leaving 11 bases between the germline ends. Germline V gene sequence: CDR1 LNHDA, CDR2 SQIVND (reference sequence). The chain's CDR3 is CASSRAKGSYEQYF. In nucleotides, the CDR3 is TGTGCCAGTAGTAGGGCAAAGGGGTCCTACGAGCAGTACTTC.

CDR3 coding DNA: TGTGCCAGCAGTATAGAGTCCTCCTACGAGCAGTACGTC. It codes for CASSIESSYEQYV. The chain is built from TRBV6-5 and TRBJ2-7, with D unclear. Germline loops: CDR1 MNHEY, CDR2 SVGAGI. Deletions cut 5 bases from V and 0 bases from J, with 8 bases between. The CDR3 length is 13 residues.

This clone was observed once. The CDR3 protein is CASSLGTIYGYTF. The CDR3 nucleotides are TGTGCCAGCAGCTTAGGGACAATCTATGGCTACACCTTC. The rearrangement uses TRBV11-2 and TRBJ1-2, with a tentative D call TRBD1 (5 bases). This CDR3 has 13 residues. With 1 base removed from V and 4 bases from J, the gap between germline ends came to 7 bases. Germline V lookup: CDR1 SGHAT, CDR2 FQNNGV.

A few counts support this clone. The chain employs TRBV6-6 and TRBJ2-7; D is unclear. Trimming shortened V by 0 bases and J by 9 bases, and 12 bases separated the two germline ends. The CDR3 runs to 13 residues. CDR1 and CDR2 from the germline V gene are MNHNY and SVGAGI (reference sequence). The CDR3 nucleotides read TGTGCCAGCAGTTACTCGGAGCACACTCCGCAGTACGTC. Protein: CASSYSEHTPQYV.

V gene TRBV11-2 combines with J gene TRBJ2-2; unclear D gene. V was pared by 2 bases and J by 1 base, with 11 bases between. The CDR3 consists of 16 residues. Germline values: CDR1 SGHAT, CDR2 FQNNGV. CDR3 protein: CASSLSPAVNTGELFF. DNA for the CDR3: TGTGCCAGCAGCTTATCCCCCGCAGTGAACACCGGGGAGCTGTTTTTT.

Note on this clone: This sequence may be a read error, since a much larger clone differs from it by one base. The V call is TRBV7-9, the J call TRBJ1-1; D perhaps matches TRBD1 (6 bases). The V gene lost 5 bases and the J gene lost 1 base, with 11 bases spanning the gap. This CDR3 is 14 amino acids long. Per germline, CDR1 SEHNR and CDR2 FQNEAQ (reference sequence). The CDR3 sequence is CASSIRDKNTEAFF. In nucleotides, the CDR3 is TGTGCCAGCAGCATCCGGGACAAGAACACTGAAGCTTTCTTT.

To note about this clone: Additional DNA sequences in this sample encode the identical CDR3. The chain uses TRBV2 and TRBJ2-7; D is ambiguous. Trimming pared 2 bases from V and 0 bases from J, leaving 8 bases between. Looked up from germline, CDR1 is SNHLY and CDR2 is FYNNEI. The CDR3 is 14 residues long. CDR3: CASSETSVSYEQYF. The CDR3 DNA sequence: TGTGCCAGCAGTGAAACGTCAGTCTCCTACGAGCAGTACTTC. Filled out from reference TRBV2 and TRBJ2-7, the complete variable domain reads EPEVTQTPSHQVTQMGQEVILRCVPISNHLYFYWYRQILGQKVEFLVSFYNNEISEKSEIFDDQFSVERPDGSNFTLKIRSTKLEDSAMYFCASSETSVSYEQYFGPGTRLTVT.

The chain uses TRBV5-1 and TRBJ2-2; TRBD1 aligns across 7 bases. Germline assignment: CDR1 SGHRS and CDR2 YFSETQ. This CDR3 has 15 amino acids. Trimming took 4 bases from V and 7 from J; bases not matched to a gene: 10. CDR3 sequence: CASSPNTGDGGELFF. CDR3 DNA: TGCGCCAGCAGCCCGAACACAGGGGACGGCGGGGAGCTGTTTTTT.

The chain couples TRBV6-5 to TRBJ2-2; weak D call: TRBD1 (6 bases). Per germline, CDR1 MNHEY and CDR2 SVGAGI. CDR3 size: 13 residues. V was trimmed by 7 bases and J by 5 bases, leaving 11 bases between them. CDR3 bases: TGTGCCAGCACACAACAGGGAACCGGGGAGCTGTTTTTT. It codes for CASTQQGTGELFF.

CDR3 DNA sequence: TGTGCCAGCACTCCCCTGGGGGGTACTGAAGCTTTCTTT. The encoded protein is CASTPLGGTEAFF. The chain recombines TRBV6-6 with TRBJ1-1, with D perhaps TRBD1 (5 bases). CDR1 is MNHNY, CDR2 SVGAGI, per germline (reference sequence). The CDR3 is 13 amino acids. V was trimmed by 7 bases and J by 5 bases, leaving 14 bases between them.

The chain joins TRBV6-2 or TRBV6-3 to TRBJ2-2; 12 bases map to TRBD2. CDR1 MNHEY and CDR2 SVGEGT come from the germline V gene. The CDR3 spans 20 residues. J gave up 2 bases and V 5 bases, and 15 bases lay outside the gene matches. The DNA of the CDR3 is TGTGCCAGCAGTGGCACCCCGCGGGGGGGACTAGCGGGCAACACCGGGGAGCTGTTTTTT. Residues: CASSGTPRGGLAGNTGELFF.

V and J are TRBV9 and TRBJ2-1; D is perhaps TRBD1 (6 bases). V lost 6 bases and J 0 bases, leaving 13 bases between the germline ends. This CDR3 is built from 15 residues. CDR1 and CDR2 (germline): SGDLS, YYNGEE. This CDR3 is CASTPQGSSYNEQFF. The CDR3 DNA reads TGTGCCAGCACCCCCCAGGGGAGCTCCTACAATGAGCAGTTCTTC.

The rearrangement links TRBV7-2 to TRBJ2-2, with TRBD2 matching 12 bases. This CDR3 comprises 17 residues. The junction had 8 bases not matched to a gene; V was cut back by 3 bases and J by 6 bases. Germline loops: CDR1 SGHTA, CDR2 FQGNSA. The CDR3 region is CASSFSSGGAGAGELFF. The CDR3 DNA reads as TGTGCCAGCAGCTTCTCTAGCGGGGGGGCAGGCGCCGGGGAGCTGTTTTTT.

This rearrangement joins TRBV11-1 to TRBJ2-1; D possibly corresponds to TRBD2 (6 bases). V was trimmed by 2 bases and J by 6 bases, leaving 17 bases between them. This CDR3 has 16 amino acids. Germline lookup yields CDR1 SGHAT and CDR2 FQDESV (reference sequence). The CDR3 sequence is CASSLLRKRLGNEQFF. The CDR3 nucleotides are TGTGCCAGCAGCTTACTCCGAAAAAGACTAGGCAATGAGCAGTTCTTC.

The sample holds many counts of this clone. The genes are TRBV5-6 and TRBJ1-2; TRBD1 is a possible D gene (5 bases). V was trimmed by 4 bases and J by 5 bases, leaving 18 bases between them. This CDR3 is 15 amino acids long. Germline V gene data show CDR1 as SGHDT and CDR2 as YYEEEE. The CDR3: CASSLTTYSGYGYTF. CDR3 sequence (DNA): TGTGCCAGCAGCCTCACCACTTACTCAGGGTATGGCTACACCTTC.

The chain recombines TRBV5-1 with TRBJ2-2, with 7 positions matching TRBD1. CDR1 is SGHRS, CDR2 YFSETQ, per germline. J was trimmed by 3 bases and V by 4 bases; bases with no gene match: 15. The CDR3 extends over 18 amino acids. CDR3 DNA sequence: TGCGCCAGCAGCGCAATGGGCAGGGGGTTTATTTACACCGGGGAGCTGTTTTTT. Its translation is CASSAMGRGFIYTGELFF.

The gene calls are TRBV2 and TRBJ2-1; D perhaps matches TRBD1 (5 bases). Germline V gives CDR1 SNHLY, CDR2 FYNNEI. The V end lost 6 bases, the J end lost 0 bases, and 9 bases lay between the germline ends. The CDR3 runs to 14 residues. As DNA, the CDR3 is TGTGCCAGCAGAAGACAGAGCTCCTACAATGAGCAGTTCTTC. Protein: CASRRQSSYNEQFF. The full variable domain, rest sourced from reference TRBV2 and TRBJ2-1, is EPEVTQTPSHQVTQMGQEVILRCVPISNHLYFYWYRQILGQKVEFLVSFYNNEISEKSEIFDDQFSVERPDGSNFTLKIRSTKLEDSAMYFCASRRQSSYNEQFFGPGTRLTVL.

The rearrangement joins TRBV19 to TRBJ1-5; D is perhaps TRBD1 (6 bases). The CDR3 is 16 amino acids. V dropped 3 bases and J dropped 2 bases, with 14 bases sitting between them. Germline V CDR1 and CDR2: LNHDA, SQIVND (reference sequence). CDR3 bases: TGTGCCAGTAGTATCCTCCTGGGACAAGGCAATCAGCCCCAGCATTTT. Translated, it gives CASSILLGQGNQPQHF.

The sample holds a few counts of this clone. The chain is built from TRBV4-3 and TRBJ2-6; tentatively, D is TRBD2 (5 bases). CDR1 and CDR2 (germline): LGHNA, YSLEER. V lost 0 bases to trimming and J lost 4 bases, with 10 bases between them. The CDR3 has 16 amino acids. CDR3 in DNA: TGCGCCAGCAGCCAAGACGAGGGTGCAGGGGCCAACGTCCTGACTTTC. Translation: CASSQDEGAGANVLTF.

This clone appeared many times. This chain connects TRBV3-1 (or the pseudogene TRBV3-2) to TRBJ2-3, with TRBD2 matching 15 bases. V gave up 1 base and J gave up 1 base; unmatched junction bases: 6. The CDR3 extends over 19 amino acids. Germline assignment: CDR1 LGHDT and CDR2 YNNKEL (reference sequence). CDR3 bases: TGTGCCAGCAGCCAAGGCGGGGGACTAGCGGGGGGTCGCACAGATACGCAGTATTTT. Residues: CASSQGGGLAGGRTDTQYF.

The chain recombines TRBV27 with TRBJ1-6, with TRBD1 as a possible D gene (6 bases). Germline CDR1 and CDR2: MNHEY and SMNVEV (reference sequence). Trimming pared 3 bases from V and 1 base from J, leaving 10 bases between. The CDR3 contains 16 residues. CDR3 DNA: TGTGCCAGCAGTTTCTCAGGGGCTTCCTATAATTCACCCCTCCACTTT. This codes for CASSFSGASYNSPLHF.